These 10 T cell receptor beta chains came from one sample sequenced in a study of technical replicates of blood from a few donors. TCRdb keeps only in-frame clones here, not all; method: immunoSEQ multiplex PCR. The data show some 66,000 clones, with about 98% seen just once and over 0.15% held by the top ten. The specimen sequenced was T cells isolated from PBMCs. All receptors come from a human donor in good health.

The rearrangement uses TRBV6-5 and TRBJ1-1, with a tentative D call TRBD1 (5 bases). The CDR3 runs 15 residues. Trimming took 6 bases from V and 1 from J, leaving 15 bases between them. Germline loops: CDR1 MNHEY, CDR2 SVGAGI. CDR3 sequence (DNA): TGTGCCAGCAGCGTTACACAAACAGGGAACACTGAAGCTTTCTTT. It encodes CASSVTQTGNTEAFF.

The CDR3: CASSAMTGETGANVLTF. For the CDR3, the DNA is TGTGCCAGCAGTGCCATGACAGGGGAAACTGGGGCCAACGTCCTGACTTTC. V usage is TRBV25-1 and J usage is TRBJ2-6; 8 bases align to TRBD1. The germline gives CDR1 MGHDK, CDR2 SYGVNS. CDR3 size: 17 residues. The ends lost 4 bases at V and 2 bases at J; junction bases unmatched: 7.

This chain connects TRBV19 to TRBJ1-3; tentative D call: TRBD1 (6 bases). In germline, CDR1 is LNHDA, CDR2 SQIVND (reference sequence). The germline V and J ends were trimmed by 5 bases and 11 bases, with 13 bases remaining between them. The CDR3 consists of 12 residues. The CDR3 region is CASSDRTAAIYF. CDR3 bases: TGTGCCAGTAGTGACAGGACAGCGGCCATATATTTT.

The rearrangement uses TRBV19 and TRBJ2-7, with a tentative D call TRBD2 (6 bases). The CDR3 runs 14 residues. The V and J ends lost 10 bases and 1 base respectively, with 17 bases between them. Germline V gene sequence: CDR1 LNHDA, CDR2 SQIVND (reference sequence). CDR3 amino acids: CATREEGNSYEQYF. The CDR3 region has the DNA TGTGCCACCCGCGAGGAGGGAAATTCCTACGAGCAGTACTTC.

The chain has TRBV27 and TRBJ2-1, with 8 bases identical to TRBD2. Trimming at V came to 6 bases and at J to 6 bases, leaving 13 bases not matched to a gene. Germline V gene data show CDR1 as MNHEY and CDR2 as SMNVEV (reference sequence). The CDR3 consists of 16 residues. The CDR3 sequence: CASSLVPAGGLNEQFF. In nucleotides, the CDR3 is TGTGCCAGCAGCTTGGTCCCTGCGGGAGGACTCAATGAGCAGTTCTTC.

The V and J genes are TRBV2 and TRBJ2-7; possible D gene TRBD2, 5 bases. Germline-derived CDR1 and CDR2 are SNHLY and FYNNEI. Trimming removed 4 bases at V and 1 base at J, with 8 bases between. This CDR3 has 13 residues. This chain's CDR3 is CASSVDYSYEQYF. CDR3 nucleotides: TGTGCCAGCAGTGTCGACTATTCCTACGAGCAGTACTTC. The full variable domain, rest sourced from reference TRBV2 and TRBJ2-7, is EPEVTQTPSHQVTQMGQEVILRCVPISNHLYFYWYRQILGQKVEFLVSFYNNEISEKSEIFDDQFSVERPDGSNFTLKIRSTKLEDSAMYFCASSVDYSYEQYFGPGTRLTVT.

This sequence joins TRBV6-5 and TRBJ2-3; 9 nucleotides align to TRBD2. The CDR3 loop spans 14 amino acids. With 6 bases clipped from V and 3 bases from J, the junction kept 4 bases outside the gene matches. Germline CDR1 and CDR2: MNHEY and SVGAGI. CDR3 protein: CASRVAGETDTQYF. CDR3 coding DNA: TGTGCCAGCAGAGTAGCGGGAGAAACAGATACGCAGTATTTT.

V is TRBV7-8 and J is TRBJ2-5; D is possibly TRBD2 (5 bases). The CDR3 has 14 amino acids. Germline assignment: CDR1 SGHVS and CDR2 FQNEAQ. V lost 1 base and J 4 bases, leaving 10 bases between the germline ends. The CDR3 DNA reads TGTGCCAGCAGCTTAGACCGTGGAGGAGAGACCCAGTACTTC. It translates to CASSLDRGGETQYF.

Only one count was recorded for this clone. The chain links TRBV7-6 to TRBJ2-1; 11 nucleotides match TRBD2. CDR1 is SGHVS, CDR2 FNYEAQ, per germline. The ends lost 7 bases at V and 0 bases at J; junction bases unmatched: 8. The CDR3 spans 17 residues. The CDR3 DNA follows: TGTGCCAGCAAGCTTTCTAGCGGGGGGAGCTCCTACAATGAGCAGTTCTTC. Encoded protein: CASKLSSGGSSYNEQFF.

The chain has TRBV5-1 and TRBJ2-1; TRBD1 is a possible D gene (5 bases). Per the germline V gene, CDR1 is SGHRS and CDR2 is YFSETQ. The ends were cut back, 4 bases at V and 6 bases at J, with 17 bases in the middle. CDR3 length: 15 residues. The CDR3 nucleotides are TGCGCCAGCAGCGACACTCAGGGTTGGGGCAATGAGCAGTTCTTC. Encoded protein: CASSDTQGWGNEQFF.